One and the same sample provided the 17 T cell receptor beta chains below, sequenced in a study of T cell responses to AZD1222 COVID-19 vaccine. Data came from immunoSEQ multiplex PCR; TCRdb stores just in-frame clones and leaves some out. The data show 150,000 to 200,000 clones, around nine tenths seen once. The source was peripheral blood, collected on day 0 of AZD1222 vaccination. The source is an adult in good health.

The J gene is TRBJ2-1, the V gene TRBV4-1; 12 bases line up with TRBD2. Germline assignment: CDR1 MGHRA and CDR2 YSYEKL. This CDR3 contains 15 residues. The ends lost 3 bases at V and 16 bases at J; junction bases unmatched: 13. CDR3: CASSHPGLAGLNSFF. The CDR3 DNA is TGCGCCAGCAGCCATCCGGGACTAGCGGGCCTCAATAGTTTCTTC.

The chain recombines TRBV18 with TRBJ1-3, with 8 positions matching TRBD1. The germline gives CDR1 KGHSH, CDR2 LQKENI. Trimming took 0 bases from V and 2 from J; bases not matched to a gene: 9. The CDR3 length is 18 residues. Here the CDR3 reads CASSPPWAGGKTGNTIYF. The CDR3 coding sequence is TGTGCCAGCTCACCACCCTGGGCAGGGGGCAAAACTGGAAACACCATATATTTT.

The chain combines TRBV3-1 (or the pseudogene TRBV3-2) with TRBJ2-3, with D uncertain. In germline, CDR1 is LGHDT, CDR2 YNNKEL (reference sequence). Trimming took off 2 bases at V and 1 base at J, with 10 bases between the two ends. CDR3 size: 15 residues. The DNA of the CDR3 is TGTGCCAGCAGCCAAAAAGGAGCGCGCACAGATACGCAGTATTTT. Translation: CASSQKGARTDTQYF.

V usage is TRBV25-1 and J usage is TRBJ2-2, with a possible D match to TRBD2 (5 bases). The V end was cut by 8 bases, the J end by 2 bases, with 15 bases between. The CDR3 is 15 amino acids. CDR1 is MGHDK and CDR2 is SYGVNS in the germline V gene. CDR3 sequence: CASGQAGRNTGELFF. The CDR3 region has the DNA TGTGCCAGCGGCCAGGCGGGCCGAAACACCGGGGAGCTGTTTTTT.

This chain connects TRBV21-1 to TRBJ2-1; the tabulated D call, TRBD2, remains unverified against the DNA. TRBV21-1 is a recognized pseudogene. The CDR3 has 14 residues. The CDR3 coding sequence is TGTGCCAGCTCGAGGGAGCGAGGTATAAATGAGCAGTTCTTC. This encodes CASSRERGINEQFF.

This chain links TRBV20-1 with TRBJ2-1; D possibly corresponds to TRBD2 (6 bases). The CDR3 sequence is 14 residues long. Trimming shortened V by 3 bases and J by 5 bases, and 14 bases separated the two germline ends. Germline lookup yields CDR1 DFQATT and CDR2 SNEGSKA (reference sequence). In DNA form, the CDR3 reads TGCAGTGCTAGTGGGGCGGGAATCAACAATGAGCAGTTCTTC. Amino acid sequence: CSASGAGINNEQFF.

V usage is TRBV12-5 and J usage is TRBJ1-3, with D possibly matching TRBD1 (6 bases). Germline V CDR1 and CDR2: LGHNT, FRNRAP. This CDR3 is built from 14 residues. Trimming cost V 1 base and J 4 bases, with 8 bases left between them. The CDR3 DNA follows: TGTGCTAGTGGTTTGGCCGGGACAGGAAACACCATATATTTT. Its protein product is CASGLAGTGNTIYF. Drawing the rest from reference TRBV12-5 and TRBJ1-3, the complete variable domain is DARVTQTPRHKVTEMGQEVTMRCQPILGHNTVFWYRQTMMQGLELLAYFRNRAPLDDSGMPKDRFSAEMPDATLATLKIQPSEPRDSAVYFCASGLAGTGNTIYFGEGSWLTVV.

The genes are TRBV19 and TRBJ1-2; D might be TRBD1 (6 bases). This CDR3 contains 16 residues. Germline loops: CDR1 LNHDA, CDR2 SQIVND (reference sequence). V lost 4 bases, J lost 2 bases, and 17 bases lay in between. CDR3 residues: CASSTGRGWYNYGYTF. The CDR3, as DNA: TGTGCCAGTAGTACGGGCAGGGGATGGTACAACTATGGCTACACCTTC. Full variable domain (remainder filled in from reference TRBV19 and TRBJ1-2): DGGITQSPKYLFRKEGQNVTLSCEQNLNHDAMYWYRQDPGQGLRLIYYSQIVNDFQKGDIAEGYSVSREKKESFPLTVTSAQKNPTAFYLCASSTGRGWYNYGYTFGSGTRLTVV.

This clone was seen a single time. This chain joins TRBV27 and TRBJ1-5; possible D gene TRBD1, 6 bases. V shed 5 bases and J shed 1 base, with 18 bases lying between them. This CDR3 region has 17 residues. In germline, CDR1 is MNHEY, CDR2 SMNVEV (reference sequence). In DNA form, the CDR3 reads TGTGCCAGCAGTCCGAAGGGGGTCTGGGTCAGCAATCAGCCCCAGCATTTT. Its translation is CASSPKGVWVSNQPQHF.

The chain combines TRBV13 with TRBJ1-1, with 8 bases fitting TRBD1. The V gene end was trimmed by 5 bases and the J gene end by 10 bases; junction bases not matched to a gene: 12. The CDR3 sequence is 14 residues long. Germline CDR1 is PRHDT and CDR2 is FYEKMQ (reference sequence). The DNA of the CDR3 is TGTGCCAGCAGCCATTCGACAGGGGCGCCTGCAGCTTTCTTT. It encodes CASSHSTGAPAAFF.

This chain uses TRBV27 with TRBJ2-1; 13 bases align to TRBD2. The V gene end was trimmed by 4 bases and the J gene end by 8 bases; junction bases not matched to a gene: 14. Per germline, CDR1 MNHEY and CDR2 SMNVEV (reference sequence). This CDR3 region has 18 residues. The CDR3 nucleotides are TGTGCCAGCAGTTCAACACACCTGGGACTAGCGGGAATGTATGAGCAGTTCTTC. This encodes CASSSTHLGLAGMYEQFF.

This chain uses TRBV6-5 with TRBJ2-7, with TRBD1 matching 8 bases. Germline V gene data show CDR1 as MNHEY and CDR2 as SVGAGI. After removal of 2 bases from V and 6 bases from J, the junction contained 3 bases not matched to a gene. This CDR3 region has 13 residues. Here the CDR3 reads CASSYGRGLEQYF. The CDR3 DNA reads TGTGCCAGCAGTTACGGCAGGGGGCTCGAGCAGTACTTC.

The V and J genes are TRBV5-1 and TRBJ2-3; D unresolved. The germline CDR1 and CDR2 sequences are SGHRS and YFSETQ. The CDR3 extends over 16 amino acids. The V end lost 0 bases, the J end lost 5 bases, and 16 bases lay between the germline ends. DNA of the CDR3: TGCGCCAGCAGCTTGGCCCCAGGATCTGGCAGAGATACGCAGTATTTT. This encodes CASSLAPGSGRDTQYF.

This clone was seen once. The rearrangement uses TRBV10-3 and TRBJ2-5; 10 bases align to TRBD1. The CDR3 extends over 15 amino acids. From germline, CDR1 is ENHRY and CDR2 SYGVKD. V was pared by 5 bases and J by 2 bases, with 5 bases of the junction left unmatched. CDR3 region: CAISRDRGLQETQYF. Here the CDR3 DNA reads TGTGCCATCAGTCGGGACAGGGGCCTTCAAGAGACCCAGTACTTC.

This rearrangement joins TRBV6-5 to TRBJ1-4; possibly TRBD1 for D (5 bases). The V gene's germline CDR1 is MNHEY and CDR2 SVGAGI. The CDR3 consists of 15 residues. V was clipped by 2 bases and J by 4 bases, with 11 bases between them. CDR3 in DNA: TGTGCCAGCAGTTACGGCAGGGTTGGTAATGAAAAACTGTTTTTT. Translated: CASSYGRVGNEKLFF.

This clone was seen more than once but under ten times. The chain uses TRBV7-6 and TRBJ2-5; D tentatively fits TRBD1 or TRBD2 (5 bases each). The CDR3 is made up of 16 amino acids. Germline V gives CDR1 SGHVS, CDR2 FNYEAQ. Trimming cost V 1 base and J 2 bases, with 14 bases left between them. CDR3 in DNA: TGTGCCAGCAGCTTAGATTTCGGGGCAGTTCAAGAGACCCAGTACTTC. This sequence encodes CASSLDFGAVQETQYF.

This chain connects TRBV18 to TRBJ2-7; no clear D gene. V lost 3 bases and J lost 1, with 10 bases in between. The CDR3 extends over 14 amino acids. Per the germline V gene, CDR1 is KGHSH and CDR2 is LQKENI. The CDR3 region has the DNA TGTGCCAGCTCACCGGTTGGCCTTTCCTACGAGCAGTACTTC. This sequence encodes CASSPVGLSYEQYF.